These T cell receptor beta chains were read from a single sample in a study of blood T cell repertoires in COVID-19. Profiled with immunoSEQ multiplex PCR; TCRdb holds only in-frame clones, not every one. The sample has tens of thousands of clones, about 80% seen once. The sequencing sample was made of peripheral blood. These receptors were obtained from a human donor in a cohort sampled during active COVID-19. Each CDR3 is given with its conserved first and last residue. The D gene is left open where the match is weak. Rows may omit the clone size; those that give it use once, few, many or a size class.

TRBV19 | few | . | CASSMRGSPGTEAFF
TRBV27 | . | TRBD2 | CASKWTSGPYEQYF
TRBV4-3 | . | TRBD1 | CASSQAGQQGTEAFF
TRBV10-3 | . | . | CAISVSGETQYF
TRBV5-1 | . | TRBD1 | CASSLGQGAKTQYF
TRBV12-5 | . | TRBD1 | CASGLVDRGDQPQHF
TRBV3-1/TRBV3-2 | . | . | CASSQGQGHLSYEQYF
TRBV6-5 | few | TRBD1 | CASSRTGGVDTEAFF
TRBV7-9 | . | . | CASSLDGTNYGYTF
TRBV30 | . | TRBD1 | CAWSSQGALIDTF
TRBV18 | . | TRBD2 | CASSPGTNSYEQYF
TRBV4-3 | . | . | CASSQRVQETQYF
TRBV27 | . | TRBD1 | CASSRDRLNTEAFF
TRBV9 | . | TRBD1 | CASTPGQGTTNEKLFF
TRBV19 | . | TRBD1 | CASSRTGGSTDTQYF
TRBV15 | . | . | CATSRDREGEQYF
TRBV9 | . | TRBD1 | CASSLTGGGNEQYF
TRBV5-5 | . | . | CASSPTPTRGSEAFF
TRBV5-6 | . | TRBD1 | CASTWSGGEQYF
TRBV6-5 | many | TRBD1 | CATKDRVNYGYTF